The rows below give T cell receptor beta chains drawn from one sample of a study of beta chain features in type 1 diabetes. Generated by immunoSEQ multiplex PCR, the TCRdb table keeps only in-frame clones and is missing some. The sample yields around 290,000 clones, approximately 8% seen once. Sequencing was carried out using central memory CD4+ T cells from blood. These receptors originate from a woman aged 18 to 35 in good health. The CDR3 runs from the conserved cysteine through the conserved F or W. The D gene is left open where the match is weak. The listing skips clone size in some rows; elsewhere it reads once, few, many or a size class.

CDR3 protein: CASSQGWHSSYQPQHF
CDR3 DNA: TGCGCCAGCAGCCAAGGTTGGCACTCGAGCTATCAGCCCCAGCATTTT
clone size: few
V gene: TRBV4-3
D gene: -
J gene: TRBJ1-5

CDR3 protein: CASSLTTGNEQFF
CDR3 DNA: TGTGCCAGCAGCTTAACGACAGGCAATGAGCAGTTCTTC
clone size: -
V gene: TRBV7-7
D gene: -
J gene: TRBJ2-1

CDR3 protein: CASRASSYNEQFF
CDR3 DNA: TGTGCCAGCAGAGCCAGCTCCTACAATGAGCAGTTCTTC
clone size: few
V gene: TRBV2
D gene: -
J gene: TRBJ2-1

CDR3 protein: CASSDPGTVNTEAFF
CDR3 DNA: TGTGCCAGCAGTGACCCCGGGACAGTAAACACTGAAGCTTTCTTT
clone size: -
V gene: TRBV2
D gene: TRBD1
J gene: TRBJ1-1

CDR3 protein: CSANPSDTQYF
CDR3 DNA: TGCAGTGCCAACCCCTCAGATACGCAGTATTTT
clone size: -
V gene: TRBV20-1
D gene: -
J gene: TRBJ2-3

CDR3 protein: CASSSPRQGYYGYTF
CDR3 DNA: TGTGCCAGCAGTTCCCCCAGGCAGGGCTACTATGGCTACACCTTC
clone size: -
V gene: TRBV28
D gene: -
J gene: TRBJ1-2

CDR3 protein: CATSRALNTEAFF
CDR3 DNA: TGTGCCACCAGCAGAGCCCTAAACACTGAAGCTTTCTTT
clone size: -
V gene: TRBV15
D gene: -
J gene: TRBJ1-1

CDR3 protein: CASKVGELDNEQFF
CDR3 DNA: TGTGCCAGCAAGGTAGGGGAGTTAGACAATGAGCAGTTCTTC
clone size: -
V gene: TRBV11-3
D gene: -
J gene: TRBJ2-1

CDR3 protein: CASSRVSAEQYF
CDR3 DNA: TGTGCCAGCAGCCGGGTGTCAGCCGAGCAGTACTTC
clone size: -
V gene: TRBV11-3
D gene: -
J gene: TRBJ2-7

CDR3 protein: CASIQSEGAGEQYF
CDR3 DNA: TGTGCCAGCATCCAAAGTGAGGGGGCGGGAGAGCAGTACTTC
clone size: -
V gene: TRBV2
D gene: -
J gene: TRBJ2-7

CDR3 protein: CASSPLGVGTEAFF
CDR3 DNA: TGTGCCAGCAGCCCATTAGGCGTGGGGACTGAAGCTTTCTTT
clone size: many
V gene: TRBV9
D gene: -
J gene: TRBJ1-1

CDR3 protein: CASSPSGLTQYF
CDR3 DNA: TGCGCCAGCAGCCCAAGTGGATTGACCCAGTACTTC
clone size: few
V gene: TRBV4-1
D gene: -
J gene: TRBJ2-5

CDR3 protein: CASSLGLVSTGELFF
CDR3 DNA: TGCGCCAGCAGCTTGGGACTAGTTTCCACCGGGGAGCTGTTTTTT
clone size: -
V gene: TRBV5-1
D gene: -
J gene: TRBJ2-2

CDR3 protein: CASSVTGSLAKNIQYF
CDR3 DNA: TGTGCCAGCAGCGTAACCGGATCCTTAGCCAAAAACATTCAGTACTTC
clone size: -
V gene: TRBV9
D gene: -
J gene: TRBJ2-4

CDR3 protein: CASSFTFQGSGDEQFF
CDR3 DNA: TGTGCCAGCAGCTTCACTTTTCAGGGCTCTGGGGATGAGCAGTTCTTC
clone size: few
V gene: TRBV11-1
D gene: -
J gene: TRBJ2-1

CDR3 protein: CATMSLPAQANYGYTF
CDR3 DNA: TGTGCCACCATGAGTTTACCCGCGCAGGCTAACTATGGCTACACCTTC
clone size: -
V gene: TRBV28
D gene: -
J gene: TRBJ1-2

CDR3 protein: CASSPLGRTSEAFF
CDR3 DNA: TGTGCCAGCTCACCTTTGGGACGGACGTCTGAAGCTTTCTTT
clone size: few
V gene: TRBV18
D gene: -
J gene: TRBJ1-1

CDR3 protein: CASNPGQSYNEQFF
CDR3 DNA: TGTGCCAGCAACCCGGGACAGTCTTACAATGAGCAGTTCTTC
clone size: -
V gene: TRBV7-2
D gene: TRBD1
J gene: TRBJ2-1

CDR3 protein: CASSPGTEAFF
CDR3 DNA: TGTGCCAGCAGTCCAGGCACTGAAGCTTTCTTT
clone size: -
V gene: TRBV2
D gene: -
J gene: TRBJ1-1

CDR3 protein: CASSHPGETQYF
CDR3 DNA: TGTGCCAGCAGCCACCCAGGGGAGACCCAGTACTTC
clone size: few
V gene: TRBV7-3
D gene: -
J gene: TRBJ2-5

CDR3 protein: CASSTDRGGTEAFF
CDR3 DNA: TGTGCCAGCAGCACTGACAGGGGGGGCACTGAAGCTTTCTTT
clone size: many
V gene: TRBV11-2
D gene: TRBD1
J gene: TRBJ1-1

CDR3 protein: CASSSSALAVTGELFF
CDR3 DNA: TGTGCCAGCAGCTCCTCGGCACTAGCGGTGACCGGGGAGCTGTTTTTT
clone size: many
V gene: TRBV7-9
D gene: TRBD2
J gene: TRBJ2-2

CDR3 protein: CASSPPGRGPVAETQYF
CDR3 DNA: TGTGCCAGCAGCCCCCCAGGCAGGGGCCCGGTGGCAGAGACCCAGTACTTC
clone size: -
V gene: TRBV5-4
D gene: -
J gene: TRBJ2-5

CDR3 protein: CASSFVGETQYF
CDR3 DNA: TGTGCCAGCAGCTTTGTTGGAGAGACCCAGTACTTC
clone size: -
V gene: TRBV7-7
D gene: -
J gene: TRBJ2-5

CDR3 protein: CASSLGVQETQYF
CDR3 DNA: TGCGCCAGCAGCCTCGGGGTCCAAGAGACCCAGTACTTC
clone size: many
V gene: TRBV5-1
D gene: -
J gene: TRBJ2-5

CDR3 protein: CASISRTVQYF
CDR3 DNA: TGTGCCAGCATTTCCCGGACAGTTCAGTACTTC
clone size: few
V gene: TRBV6-1
D gene: -
J gene: TRBJ2-4

CDR3 protein: CASSFGRGSNQPQHF
CDR3 DNA: TGTGCCAGCAGCTTCGGCAGGGGCAGCAATCAGCCCCAGCATTTT
clone size: -
V gene: TRBV5-6
D gene: -
J gene: TRBJ1-5

CDR3 protein: CASSLGTGHEQFF
CDR3 DNA: TGTGCCAGCAGCTTAGGAACGGGACATGAGCAGTTCTTC
clone size: -
V gene: TRBV7-2
D gene: -
J gene: TRBJ2-1

CDR3 protein: CASSSGQGYNEKLFF
CDR3 DNA: TGTGCCAGCAGCTCCGGACAGGGTTATAATGAAAAACTGTTTTTT
clone size: -
V gene: TRBV7-9
D gene: TRBD1
J gene: TRBJ1-4

CDR3 protein: CASSPIDRGPGEKLFF
CDR3 DNA: TGTGCCAGCAGTCCGATCGACAGGGGGCCAGGTGAAAAACTGTTTTTT
clone size: few
V gene: TRBV28
D gene: TRBD1
J gene: TRBJ1-4

CDR3 protein: CASSFGQGGTDTQYF
CDR3 DNA: TGTGCCAGCAGTTTCGGACAGGGGGGAACAGATACGCAGTATTTT
clone size: few
V gene: TRBV28
D gene: TRBD1
J gene: TRBJ2-3

CDR3 protein: CAWGQGASTDTQYF
CDR3 DNA: TGTGCCTGGGGACAGGGGGCTAGCACAGATACGCAGTATTTT
clone size: many
V gene: TRBV30
D gene: TRBD1
J gene: TRBJ2-3

CDR3 protein: CASSPDPNSPLHF
CDR3 DNA: TGCGCCAGCAGCCCTGACCCTAATTCACCCCTCCACTTT
clone size: -
V gene: TRBV5-1
D gene: -
J gene: TRBJ1-6

CDR3 protein: CASRGATTNTGELFF
CDR3 DNA: TGTGCCAGTAGGGGGGCGACAACGAACACCGGGGAGCTGTTTTTT
clone size: many
V gene: TRBV19
D gene: -
J gene: TRBJ2-2

CDR3 protein: CASSQDRSGAPGANVLTF
CDR3 DNA: TGCGCCAGCAGCCAAGATCGTTCAGGGGCCCCCGGGGCCAACGTCCTGACTTTC
clone size: -
V gene: TRBV4-3
D gene: -
J gene: TRBJ2-6

CDR3 protein: CASSVVGVPVTGELFF
CDR3 DNA: TGTGCCAGCAGCGTAGTGGGGGTTCCGGTCACCGGGGAGCTGTTTTTT
clone size: few
V gene: TRBV9
D gene: -
J gene: TRBJ2-2

CDR3 protein: CASTSSRAGANVLTF
CDR3 DNA: TGTGCCAGTACTTCCTCCAGGGCTGGGGCCAACGTCCTGACTTTC
clone size: many
V gene: TRBV19
D gene: -
J gene: TRBJ2-6

CDR3 protein: CASRAPGTEAFF
CDR3 DNA: TGTGCCAGCAGAGCACCGGGGACTGAAGCTTTCTTT
clone size: many
V gene: TRBV11-2
D gene: -
J gene: TRBJ1-1

CDR3 protein: CASSYRTGFNEQFF
CDR3 DNA: TGTGCCAGCAGCTACCGGACAGGGTTTAACGAGCAGTTCTTC
clone size: -
V gene: TRBV7-9
D gene: TRBD1
J gene: TRBJ2-1

CDR3 protein: CASSTRGMTEAFF
CDR3 DNA: TGTGCCAGCAGTACCAGGGGTATGACTGAAGCTTTCTTT
clone size: few
V gene: TRBV25-1
D gene: -
J gene: TRBJ1-1

CDR3 protein: CASSVIGGRYNEQFF
CDR3 DNA: TGTGCCAGCAGCGTAATAGGAGGGAGATACAATGAGCAGTTCTTC
clone size: few
V gene: TRBV9
D gene: -
J gene: TRBJ2-1

CDR3 protein: CASRAPSRTIGMKGQLFF
CDR3 DNA: TGTGCCAGCAGAGCCCCGTCCCGGACGATTGGAATGAAAGGGCAACTGTTTTTT
clone size: -
V gene: TRBV7-9
D gene: -
J gene: TRBJ1-4

CDR3 protein: CASSRYRDSGGTDTQYF
CDR3 DNA: TGCGCCAGCAGCCGATACAGGGATTCTGGGGGCACAGATACGCAGTATTTT
clone size: many
V gene: TRBV4-1
D gene: -
J gene: TRBJ2-3